The 6 T cell receptor beta chains presented below share a single source sample, sequenced in a study of blood T cells in healthy people across ages (dated by TCRdb to 2013 to 2016). The library was built by means of 5' RACE. These reads were obtained on an Illumina HiSeq 2500. The second PCR ran for roughly 7 to 11 cycles and used a J-beta primer mix along with a sample-barcoded 5' primer. TCRdb reprocessing: public reads trimmed at Q25 with fastp, clones called with MiXCR, in-frame beta chains kept. One record per CDR3 amino acid sequence lists the most common genes and DNA. The sample contains about 1.8 million distinct CDR3 sequences, 49% of them found a single time. 2.1% of the sample comes from the top ten. Sample: blood. These receptors were taken from a middle-aged woman in good health.

The CDR3 sequence is CSASGLAGQETQYF. The CDR3 nucleotides read TGCAGTGCTAGCGGGCTAGCGGGGCAAGAGACCCAGTACTTC. The V call is TRBV20-1, the J call TRBJ2-5, with TRBD2 matching over 9 bases. The CDR3 sequence is 14 residues long. Germline CDR1 and CDR2: DFQATT and SNEGSKA (reference sequence). Trimming at V came to 3 bases and at J to 2 bases, leaving 4 bases not matched to a gene.

This clonotype was seen a few times. The chain couples TRBV27 to TRBJ2-1; D is perhaps TRBD2 (6 bases). Germline V CDR1 and CDR2: MNHEY, SMNVEV (reference sequence). CDR3 length equals 14 residues. Trimming stripped 3 bases from V and 7 bases from J, with 13 bases between. CDR3 protein: CASSFGGEWNEQFF. CDR3 coding DNA: TGTGCCAGCAGTTTCGGGGGAGAGTGGAATGAGCAGTTCTTC.

The rearrangement uses TRBV7-2 and TRBJ2-1, with 10 bases fitting TRBD2. Trimming cost V 0 bases and J 5 bases; bases outside gene matches: 7. Germline CDR1 reads SGHTA; CDR2 reads FQGNSA. This CDR3 is built from 17 residues. CDR3 sequence: CASSLASTSGSNNEQFF. For the CDR3, the DNA is TGTGCCAGCAGCTTAGCGTCGACTAGCGGGTCGAACAATGAGCAGTTCTTC. Together with reference TRBV7-2 and TRBJ2-1, the CDR3 gives the full variable domain: GAGVSQSPSNKVTEKGKDVELRCDPISGHTALYWYRQSLGQGLEFLIYFQGNSAPDKSGLPSDRFSAERTGGSVSTLTIQRTQQEDSAVYLCASSLASTSGSNNEQFFGPGTRLTVL.

For this clonotype: One junction end does not reproduce the germline sequence, and a read error may be involved. The chain carries TRBV20-1 and TRBJ2-5; 7 nucleotides match TRBD2. The CDR3 covers 13 residues. Per germline, CDR1 DFQATT and CDR2 SNEGSKA (reference sequence). The CDR3 coding sequence is TGCAGTGCTAGAGATACCGGGCGGGAGACCCAGCACTTC. This translates into CSARDTGRETQHF.

The chain uses TRBV12-3 or TRBV12-4 and TRBJ2-7; D is ambiguous. Trimming took 6 bases from V and 1 from J, leaving 16 bases between them. This CDR3 is built from 15 residues. This chain's CDR3 is CASSPFGRLSYEQYF. The CDR3 nucleotides read TGTGCCAGCAGCCCATTCGGGCGACTGTCCTACGAGCAGTACTTC.

Concerning this clonotype itself: A read error may be the cause here, since a much bigger clone is one base away. This chain joins TRBV9 and TRBJ2-3; D remains ambiguous. The germline V gene has CDR1 SGDLS and CDR2 YYNGEE. Trimming took off 0 bases at V and 1 base at J, with 6 bases between the two ends. The CDR3 runs to 14 residues. The CDR3 DNA reads as TGTGCCAGCAGCGTAGAGTGGGGCACAGATACGCAGTATTTT. Translating it yields CASSVEWGTDTQYF.